This T cell receptor (beta chain) was observed in a study of T cell repertoires in cytomegalovirus infection. About the study: Public TCR beta signatures marked donors with CMV infection and the matching HLA. General observations from the study: The cumulative frequency of public TCR beta families distinguished individuals who carried CMV together with the relevant HLA. Clonotype analysis showed dominance of the ex vivo response by HLA-C-restricted CMV-specific TCR beta clonotypes.

The length of the CDR3 is 16 residues. Germline loops: CDR1 DFQATT, CDR2 SNEGSKA (reference sequence). V dropped 0 bases and J dropped 7; count of bases not matched to a gene: 15. Comments on this clonotype: Its antigen is unidentified.

TCRdb re-analysed the reads in MiXCR, keeping a single row per CDR3 protein. The table includes about 260,000 distinct CDR3 sequences, roughly 15% detected once. The TCR was taken from a human donor in good health (CMV status not recorded). Some clones in this sample may be carry-over from other donors' samples. The rearrangement links TRBV20-1 to TRBJ2-7, with TRBD1 matching over 7 bases. The sample was PBMCs. CDR3 region: CSARDWVPGQPLEQYF. The CDR3 nucleotides read TGCAGTGCTAGAGATTGGGTCCCGGGACAGCCCCTGGAGCAGTACTTC.